Each of the 31 T cell receptor beta chains below was sequenced from the same sample in a study of OX40 agonist ivuxolimab in advanced cancers. Only in-frame clones appear in the TCRdb table, and some are missing; sequencing was by immunoSEQ multiplex PCR. The data contain roughly 43,000 clones, 88% of them singletons. Sequenced material: CD4+ or CD8+ T cells sorted from blood, taken in a trial of the OX40 agonist ivuxolimab. These receptors were taken from an adult with an advanced solid tumor such as melanoma, head and neck, liver or kidney cancer.

V and J are TRBV27 and TRBJ1-2, with 7 positions matching TRBD1. This CDR3 contains 16 residues. Germline lookup yields CDR1 MNHEY and CDR2 SMNVEV (reference sequence). The trim removed 4 bases at V and 1 base at J, leaving 9 bases unmatched. The CDR3 spells CASSSTGRLGNYGYTF. As DNA, the CDR3 is TGTGCCAGCAGTTCGACAGGGCGCCTCGGTAACTATGGCTACACCTTC.

The gene calls are TRBV7-9 and TRBJ2-7; weak D call: TRBD1 (5 bases). V lost 5 bases to trimming and J lost 0 bases, with 14 bases between them. There are 15 residues in the CDR3. Germline V gene sequence: CDR1 SEHNR, CDR2 FQNEAQ (reference sequence). CDR3 sequence reads: CASSPLGQASYEQYF. In DNA, the CDR3 is TGTGCCAGCAGCCCTTTGGGGCAGGCCTCCTACGAGCAGTACTTC.

The genes are TRBV28 and TRBJ2-7, with TRBD1 matching over 9 bases. The CDR3 totals 16 residues. Germline-derived CDR1 and CDR2 are MDHEN and SYDVKM. V lost 7 bases, J lost 7 bases, and 17 bases stayed unmatched. The CDR3 nucleotides are TGTGCCAGCAAGGACGCGGACAGGGGAGGCTCGGGGGAGCAGTACTTC. Protein: CASKDADRGGSGEQYF.

The chain employs TRBV5-5 and TRBJ2-7; no definite D call. From germline, CDR1 is SGHKS and CDR2 YYEKEE (reference sequence). This CDR3 is built from 14 residues. V lost 3 bases, J lost 3 bases, and 13 bases lay in between. The CDR3 loop reads CASSSWARYYEQYF. The CDR3 DNA sequence: TGTGCCAGCAGCTCCTGGGCCAGGTACTACGAGCAGTACTTC.

This chain uses TRBV18 with TRBJ1-4; D is unresolved. V was trimmed by 1 base and J by 6 bases, leaving 9 bases between them. The germline CDR1 and CDR2 sequences are KGHSH and LQKENI. The CDR3 consists of 14 residues. The CDR3 sequence: CASSPRDYDEKLFF. The DNA of the CDR3 is TGTGCCAGCTCACCACGGGATTATGATGAAAAACTGTTTTTT.

The V and J genes are TRBV5-1 and TRBJ2-5; D is undetermined. The CDR3 extends over 11 amino acids. V dropped 1 base and J dropped 5 bases, with 3 bases sitting between them. Germline V CDR1 and CDR2: SGHRS, YFSETQ. This CDR3 is CASSLRETQYF. The CDR3, as DNA: TGCGCCAGCAGCTTGCGGGAGACCCAGTACTTC.

V gene TRBV5-5 combines with J gene TRBJ1-1; possibly TRBD1 for D (6 bases). The CDR3 sequence is 15 residues long. Germline CDR1 and CDR2: SGHKS and YYEKEE (reference sequence). The V end was cut by 2 bases, the J end by 5 bases, with 16 bases between. CDR3 nucleotides: TGTGCCAGCAGCTTAAAAGGGGGTAGGGAAACTGAAGCTTTCTTT. Translating gives CASSLKGGRETEAFF.

The J gene is TRBJ2-5, the V gene TRBV11-2; 9 nucleotides agree with TRBD2. This CDR3 comprises 17 residues. The junction had 15 bases not matched to a gene; V was cut back by 5 bases and J by 5 bases. The germline V gene encodes CDR1 SGHAT and CDR2 FQNNGV. The CDR3 reads CASSGSGASGTSETQYF. The DNA for the CDR3 is TGTGCCAGCAGCGGCTCTGGGGCTAGCGGGACATCGGAGACCCAGTACTTC.

This clone was counted between two and nine times. This chain connects TRBV15 to TRBJ1-2; 7 bases agree with TRBD1. The CDR3 covers 13 residues. Unmatched junction bases numbered 2, after V lost 1 base and J lost 6 bases. Germline V gives CDR1 LNHNV, CDR2 YYDKDF (reference sequence). CDR3 region: CATSRGTGDGYTF. Here the CDR3 DNA reads TGTGCCACCAGCAGAGGGACAGGAGATGGCTACACCTTC.

The CDR3 reads CSVSRDFTDTQYF. CDR3 bases: TGCAGCGTGTCCCGGGACTTCACAGATACGCAGTATTTT. The chain combines TRBV29-1 with TRBJ2-3, with D maybe TRBD2 (6 bases). The CDR3 runs to 13 residues. Trimming removed 6 bases at V and 2 bases at J, with 12 bases between. Germline CDR1 is SQVTM and CDR2 is ANQGSEA.

The chain employs TRBV18 and TRBJ2-5; D is possibly TRBD2 (5 bases). The CDR3 loop spans 15 amino acids. Per the germline V gene, CDR1 is KGHSH and CDR2 is LQKENI. The ends were cut back, 5 bases at V and 2 bases at J, with 15 bases in the middle. Written as DNA, the CDR3 is TGTGCCAGCTCAAAAAACAGCGGTCGACAAGAGACCCAGTACTTC. This encodes CASSKNSGRQETQYF.

This chain links TRBV11-1 with TRBJ2-1; D gene uncertain. CDR1 is SGHAT and CDR2 is FQDESV in the germline V gene (reference sequence). The CDR3 extends over 11 amino acids. Trimming removed 2 bases from V and 8 bases from J, with 4 bases in between. CDR3 coding DNA: TGTGCCAGCAGCTTATCTTATGAGCAGTTCTTC. Amino acid sequence: CASSLSYEQFF.

This clone has only one observation. The rearrangement joins TRBV5-1 to TRBJ2-3, with 9 bases matching TRBD2. The V gene end was trimmed by 0 bases and the J gene end by 4 bases; junction bases not matched to a gene: 6. From germline, CDR1 is SGHRS and CDR2 YFSETQ. This CDR3 region has 16 residues. CDR3 amino acids: CASSLARLAGPDTQYF. The CDR3 DNA sequence: TGCGCCAGCAGCTTGGCGCGGCTAGCGGGGCCAGATACGCAGTATTTT.

The V call is TRBV21-1, the J call TRBJ1-5; the tabulated D call, TRBD1, remains unverified against the DNA. TRBV21-1 is reported as a pseudogene. This CDR3 contains 23 residues. The DNA of the CDR3 is TGTGCCAGCAGCGGGGAGATGGGACAGGGCACAAGACAATCGAATAATAGCAATCAGCCCCAGCATTTT. Encoded protein: CASSGEMGQGTRQSNNSNQPQHF.

This clone appeared many times. A junction end diverges from the germline sequence, so it may reflect a read error. The chain has TRBV5-8 and TRBJ2-1, with TRBD2 matching 7 bases. The CDR3 loop spans 15 amino acids. CDR1 is SGHTS, CDR2 YDEGEE, per germline. In nucleotides, the CDR3 is TGTGCCAGCACCTTGAGCCCGGGAGGACAAAATGAGCAGTTCTTC. Amino acid sequence: CASTLSPGGQNEQFF.

The chain uses TRBV11-2 and TRBJ2-7; 16 bases match TRBD2. Per germline, CDR1 SGHAT and CDR2 FQNNGV. The V gene end was trimmed by 4 bases and the J gene end by 5 bases; junction bases not matched to a gene: 5. The CDR3 totals 16 residues. In DNA, the CDR3 is TGTGCCAGCAGCTCGGGACTAGCGGGAGGGCTCGACGAGCAGTACTTC. This sequence encodes CASSSGLAGGLDEQYF.

The rearrangement uses TRBV28 and TRBJ1-2; 7 bases are shared with TRBD1. This CDR3 comprises 14 residues. V lost 6 bases, J lost 4 bases, and 8 bases stayed unmatched. CDR1 and CDR2 from the germline V gene are MDHEN and SYDVKM. The CDR3 here is CASSPGQLVYGYTF. The DNA of the CDR3 is TGTGCCAGCAGCCCGGGACAGCTTGTCTATGGCTACACCTTC.

The V gene is TRBV7-2, the J gene TRBJ2-5; D call uncertain. V gave up 3 bases and J gave up 5 bases, with 10 bases separating them. In germline, CDR1 is SGHTA, CDR2 FQGNSA. This CDR3 comprises 13 residues. The CDR3, as DNA: TGTGCCAGCAGCTTTCTTACGAGCGAGACCCAGTACTTC. Translation: CASSFLTSETQYF. Drawing the rest from reference TRBV7-2 and TRBJ2-5, the complete variable domain is GAGVSQSPSNKVTEKGKDVELRCDPISGHTALYWYRQSLGQGLEFLIYFQGNSAPDKSGLPSDRFSAERTGGSVSTLTIQRTQQEDSAVYLCASSFLTSETQYFGPGTRLLVL.

This chain connects TRBV12-5 to TRBJ2-2; the D gene could be TRBD1 or TRBD2 (6 bases each). CDR3 length equals 15 residues. Germline CDR1 reads LGHNT; CDR2 reads FRNRAP. The germline V and J ends were trimmed by 2 bases and 4 bases, with 11 bases remaining between them. CDR3 sequence (DNA): TGTGCTAGTGGTTTGAGACTAGGGGGCACCGGGGAGCTGTTTTTT. It codes for CASGLRLGGTGELFF.

This chain connects TRBV5-1 to TRBJ1-4; possibly TRBD1 for D (5 bases). V lost 4 bases and J lost 3, with 13 bases in between. The CDR3 covers 15 residues. From germline, CDR1 is SGHRS and CDR2 YFSETQ. Here the CDR3 reads CASSVRGSANEKLFF. As DNA, the CDR3 is TGCGCCAGCAGCGTCCGGGGCTCAGCTAATGAAAAACTGTTTTTT.

CDR3 DNA sequence: TGTGCCAGCAGTTTATGGGCGGGTAGCTCCTACGAGCAGTACTTC. This translates into CASSLWAGSSYEQYF. The chain links TRBV28 to TRBJ2-7; tentatively, D is TRBD2 (5 bases). The germline CDR1 and CDR2 sequences are MDHEN and SYDVKM. With 0 bases removed from V and 0 bases from J, the gap between germline ends came to 9 bases. This CDR3 has 15 residues.

The genes are TRBV5-1 and TRBJ1-6; the D gene is possibly TRBD1 (5 bases). The CDR3 has 16 amino acids. CDR1 and CDR2 (germline): SGHRS, YFSETQ. Trimming shortened V by 4 bases and J by 6 bases, and 17 bases separated the two germline ends. This CDR3 reads CASSPHTGRINSPLHF. CDR3 in DNA: TGCGCCAGCAGCCCTCATACGGGACGGATTAATTCACCCCTCCACTTT.

Only one count was recorded for this clone. This chain links TRBV7-9 with TRBJ2-2; TRBD1 is a possible D gene (6 bases). The length of the CDR3 is 15 residues. V lost 6 bases to trimming and J lost 1 base, with 12 bases between them. Per germline, CDR1 SEHNR and CDR2 FQNEAQ (reference sequence). This CDR3 reads CASSYRDKNTGELFF. As DNA, the CDR3 is TGTGCCAGCAGTTACCGGGACAAGAACACCGGGGAGCTGTTTTTT.

A word on this clone: At one end the junction does not follow the germline gene, possibly because of a read error. The gene calls are TRBV13 and TRBJ1-2; D unresolved. The CDR3 is 15 residues long. Germline V gives CDR1 PRHDT, CDR2 FYEKMQ (reference sequence). The CDR3 DNA sequence: TGTGCCAGCAGCCTAGGACCCCTTGGGCGCTATGGCTACACCTTC. This sequence encodes CASSLGPLGRYGYTF.

This sequence joins TRBV4-1 and TRBJ2-1; no definite D call. This CDR3 is 14 amino acids long. Germline loops: CDR1 MGHRA, CDR2 YSYEKL. V was shortened by 4 bases and J by 9 bases, with 16 bases between the two germline ends. CDR3 sequence: CASSRTFGSVEQFF. CDR3 DNA sequence: TGCGCCAGCAGCCGCACGTTTGGAAGCGTTGAGCAGTTCTTC.

Only a few counts were recorded for this clone. The chain has TRBV4-1 and TRBJ2-7; 14 bases agree with TRBD2. The germline gives CDR1 MGHRA, CDR2 YSYEKL. This CDR3 has 19 residues. V lost 3 bases and J lost 1; bases outside the gene matches: 11. For the CDR3, the DNA is TGCGCCAGCAGCCATCCTGGACTAGCGGGAGGCCCAACTTCCTACGAGCAGTACTTC. Its translation: CASSHPGLAGGPTSYEQYF.

V is TRBV5-1 and J is TRBJ1-2; 8 bases agree with TRBD1. Unmatched junction bases numbered 5, after V lost 1 base and J lost 6 bases. Germline CDR1 is SGHRS and CDR2 is YFSETQ. The CDR3 is 14 amino acids. The CDR3 spells CASSLWAGGDGYTF. CDR3 DNA: TGCGCCAGCAGCTTGTGGGCAGGGGGCGATGGCTACACCTTC.

The chain joins TRBV6-4 to TRBJ2-6; TRBD2 matches at 7 bases. CDR1 is MRHNA, CDR2 SNTAGT, per germline. J lost 0 bases, V lost 4 bases, and 6 bases had no gene match. This CDR3 has 17 amino acids. In nucleotides, the CDR3 is TGTGCCAGCAGTGCTTTCCCGGGGGGCTCTGGGGCCAACGTCCTGACTTTC. Translating it yields CASSAFPGGSGANVLTF.

The V call is TRBV19, the J call TRBJ2-1, with TRBD2 matching over 8 bases. Trimming at V came to 1 base and at J to 3 bases, leaving 11 bases not matched to a gene. CDR3 length equals 18 residues. CDR1 LNHDA and CDR2 SQIVND come from the germline V gene (reference sequence). DNA of the CDR3: TGTGCCAGTAGTATAGGTACTAGCGGTTGGAGCAACTACAATGAGCAGTTCTTC. Protein: CASSIGTSGWSNYNEQFF.

V and J are TRBV7-3 and TRBJ2-5, with D perhaps matching TRBD1 (6 bases). Per the germline V gene, CDR1 is SGHTA and CDR2 is FQGTGA. Trimming cost V 5 bases and J 8 bases, with 21 bases left between them. The CDR3 has 15 amino acids. The CDR3 loop reads CASSPEPGEWRTQYF. CDR3 bases: TGTGCCAGCAGCCCCGAACCAGGGGAATGGAGAACCCAGTACTTC.

Written as DNA, the CDR3 is TGTGCCAGCAGCTTAGATCTGGGAGGGCACTTTCGGGCCAACGTCCTGACTTTC. Its protein product is CASSLDLGGHFRANVLTF. The chain combines TRBV7-9 with TRBJ2-6; 7 bases are a match to TRBD2. V lost 1 base, J lost 5 bases, and 11 bases stayed unmatched. Germline V lookup: CDR1 SEHNR, CDR2 FQNEAQ (reference sequence). This CDR3 contains 18 residues.